The next 22 T cell receptor beta chains were all read from a single sample in a study of CD4 T cell repertoires in COVID-19. Profiling relied on immunoSEQ multiplex PCR, and the TCRdb table lists in-frame clones only, not all of them. The sample holds 20,000 to 25,000 clones, over 75% seen once. The memory T cells were sequenced right after ex vivo isolation, without culture. Sequencing was performed on central memory CD4+ T cells from blood, taken before the COVID-19 pandemic. These receptors were taken from a human donor who had COVID-19.

The V gene is TRBV4-2, the J gene TRBJ1-1, with D possibly being TRBD1 (5 bases). V lost 1 base and J lost 0, with 9 bases in between. The CDR3 contains 15 residues. Germline CDR1 reads LGHNA; CDR2 reads YNFKEQ. CDR3 DNA: TGTGCCAGCAGCCAAGGAAGGGGCCTGAACACTGAAGCTTTCTTT. This sequence encodes CASSQGRGLNTEAFF.

The genes are TRBV11-2 and TRBJ2-3, with D hard to call. Germline CDR1 is SGHAT and CDR2 is FQNNGV. This CDR3 is built from 18 residues. The V end was cut by 1 base, the J end by 8 bases, with 25 bases between. CDR3 DNA sequence: TGTGCCAGCAGCTTAGGGGTCCGGCTAGTAAATTCTGGCAGTACGCAGTATTTT. Its translation is CASSLGVRLVNSGSTQYF.

The chain uses TRBV4-1 and TRBJ1-1; no reliable D call. Trimming took 2 bases from V and 0 from J, leaving 19 bases between them. In germline, CDR1 is MGHRA, CDR2 YSYEKL. The CDR3 loop spans 18 amino acids. CDR3 in DNA: TGCGCCAGCAGCCAAAATGATTGGCAGGTCCGCATGAACACTGAAGCTTTCTTT. Translating gives CASSQNDWQVRMNTEAFF.

This chain links TRBV30 with TRBJ1-3, with D hard to call. The V end was cut by 5 bases, the J end by 0 bases, with 8 bases between. The CDR3 totals 13 residues. Germline CDR1 and CDR2: GTSNPN and SVGIG (reference sequence). CDR3 region: CAWSTGSGNTIYF. In nucleotides, the CDR3 is TGTGCCTGGTCCACCGGCTCTGGAAACACCATATATTTT. The full variable domain, in which reference TRBV30 and TRBJ1-3 provide the parts outside the CDR3, is SQTIHQWPATLVQPVGSPLSLECTVEGTSNPNLYWYRQAAGRGLQLLFYSVGIGQISSEVPQNLSASRPQDRQFILSSKKLLLSDSGFYLCAWSTGSGNTIYFGEGSWLTVV.

This chain connects TRBV19 to TRBJ2-1; 7 bases line up with TRBD1. The CDR3 is 14 amino acids. V was clipped by 3 bases and J by 4 bases; unmatched bases: 3. Germline values: CDR1 LNHDA, CDR2 SQIVND (reference sequence). The CDR3 spells CASSIQGEYNEQFF. CDR3 bases: TGTGCCAGTAGTATCCAGGGGGAATACAATGAGCAGTTCTTC.

This chain connects TRBV7-2 to TRBJ2-6, with TRBD2 matching over 8 bases. This CDR3 comprises 15 residues. Germline V gene lookup returns CDR1 SGHTA and CDR2 FQGNSA. With V trimmed by 5 bases and J by 3 bases, 3 bases remained unmatched. The CDR3 reads CASSPSGGGANVLTF. The CDR3 DNA follows: TGTGCCAGCAGCCCGAGCGGGGGTGGGGCCAACGTCCTGACTTTC.

This rearrangement joins TRBV6-5 to TRBJ1-5; D not certain. CDR1 and CDR2 from the germline V gene are MNHEY and SVGAGI. Trimming cost V 6 bases and J 3 bases, with 9 bases left between them. The CDR3 length is 13 residues. The CDR3 reads CASRGGFNQPQHF. CDR3 coding DNA: TGTGCCAGCAGAGGAGGTTTCAATCAGCCCCAGCATTTT.

V gene TRBV19 combines with J gene TRBJ1-1, with D maybe TRBD1 (5 bases). The V end lost 4 bases, the J end lost 4 bases, and 19 bases lay between the germline ends. The V gene's germline CDR1 is LNHDA and CDR2 SQIVND (reference sequence). The CDR3 loop spans 16 amino acids. The DNA for the CDR3 is TGTGCCAGTAGTAATCCCCAGGGCGTCCGAGGCACTGAAGCTTTCTTT. This gives the protein CASSNPQGVRGTEAFF. Based on the CDR3 plus reference TRBV19 and TRBJ1-1, the full variable domain is DGGITQSPKYLFRKEGQNVTLSCEQNLNHDAMYWYRQDPGQGLRLIYYSQIVNDFQKGDIAEGYSVSREKKESFPLTVTSAQKNPTAFYLCASSNPQGVRGTEAFFGQGTRLTVV.

The chain couples TRBV6-5 to TRBJ2-2, with D tentatively TRBD2 (5 bases). The germline CDR1 and CDR2 sequences are MNHEY and SVGAGI. Deletions cut 7 bases from V and 4 bases from J, with 13 bases between. CDR3 length equals 14 residues. In DNA, the CDR3 is TGTGCCAGCAAGCAGTCGGGAAGCACCGGGGAGCTGTTTTTT. Its protein product is CASKQSGSTGELFF.

This chain uses TRBV4-1 with TRBJ1-1; maybe TRBD1 (5 bases). The CDR3 extends over 17 amino acids. V lost 0 bases to trimming and J lost 3 bases, with 17 bases between them. The germline V gene has CDR1 MGHRA and CDR2 YSYEKL. CDR3 sequence reads: CASSQETRAWRDTEAFF. The CDR3, as DNA: TGCGCCAGCAGCCAAGAGACCAGGGCCTGGAGGGACACTGAAGCTTTCTTT.

V is TRBV11-2 and J is TRBJ1-2, with a tentative D call TRBD1 (5 bases). The CDR3 totals 14 residues. The V end lost 5 bases, the J end lost 2 bases, and 12 bases lay between the germline ends. Germline CDR1 reads SGHAT; CDR2 reads FQNNGV. The CDR3 DNA sequence: TGTGCCAGCAGCCCCCAGGGCAGAAACTATGGCTACACCTTC. This sequence encodes CASSPQGRNYGYTF.

The chain links TRBV9 to TRBJ1-1; D gene ambiguous. Germline values: CDR1 SGDLS, CDR2 YYNGEE. With 0 bases removed from V and 6 bases from J, the gap between germline ends came to 15 bases. The CDR3 is 15 residues long. The CDR3 region is CASSVDVGVEAEAFF. The CDR3 nucleotides read TGTGCCAGCAGCGTAGACGTCGGTGTGGAGGCTGAAGCTTTCTTT.

V and J are TRBV11-1 and TRBJ2-1; TRBD1 might be the D (7 bases). V gave up 5 bases and J gave up 5 bases, with 16 bases separating them. The CDR3 spans 15 residues. From germline, CDR1 is SGHAT and CDR2 FQDESV (reference sequence). The CDR3, as DNA: TGTGCCAGCAGCCGCGGGACAGTTGGGGACAATGAGCAGTTCTTC. This gives the protein CASSRGTVGDNEQFF.

The chain combines TRBV6-1 with TRBJ1-5; 7 bases line up with TRBD1. The trim removed 4 bases at V and 0 bases at J, leaving 3 bases unmatched. CDR1 MNHNS and CDR2 SASEGT come from the germline V gene. The CDR3 sequence is 15 residues long. CDR3: CASSGQGFSNQPQHF. The DNA for the CDR3 is TGTGCCAGCAGTGGACAGGGTTTTAGCAATCAGCCCCAGCATTTT.

The rearrangement links TRBV18 to TRBJ2-7, with TRBD1 as a possible D gene (5 bases). Trimming shortened V by 6 bases and J by 2 bases, and 14 bases separated the two germline ends. Germline lookup yields CDR1 KGHSH and CDR2 LQKENI. CDR3 length equals 14 residues. DNA of the CDR3: TGTGCCAGCTCTCAAGGACACAGCCCCTACGAGCAGTACTTC. This codes for CASSQGHSPYEQYF. Full variable domain (missing parts from reference TRBV18 and TRBJ2-7): NAGVMQNPRHLVRRRGQEARLRCSPMKGHSHVYWYRQLPEEGLKFMVYLQKENIIDESGMPKERFSAEFPKEGPSILRIQQVVRGDSAAYFCASSQGHSPYEQYFGPGTRLTVT.

V gene TRBV19 combines with J gene TRBJ2-2; 7 bases are a match to TRBD1. The CDR3 is 16 amino acids. The germline gives CDR1 LNHDA, CDR2 SQIVND (reference sequence). V lost 5 bases and J lost 7; bases outside the gene matches: 13. The CDR3 spells CASSEVDRPKGGELFF. The CDR3 DNA reads as TGTGCCAGTAGTGAGGTGGACAGGCCTAAAGGCGGGGAGCTGTTTTTT.

CDR3 coding DNA: TGTGCCAGCAGCCGGACTAGAGGGACAGAGACCCAGTACTTC. The encoded protein is CASSRTRGTETQYF. This rearrangement joins TRBV11-2 to TRBJ2-5; 7 nucleotides match TRBD2. The trim removed 5 bases at V and 4 bases at J, leaving 7 bases unmatched. The CDR3 has 14 residues. Germline lookup yields CDR1 SGHAT and CDR2 FQNNGV.

The V gene is TRBV5-1, the J gene TRBJ1-1; D not resolved. The CDR3 is made up of 13 amino acids. V lost 4 bases, J lost 0 bases, and 7 bases lay in between. Germline assignment: CDR1 SGHRS and CDR2 YFSETQ. CDR3 sequence reads: CASSRDLNTEAFF. CDR3 bases: TGCGCCAGCAGCAGAGACTTGAACACTGAAGCTTTCTTT.

The V gene is TRBV28, the J gene TRBJ1-2, with a possible D match to TRBD1 (5 bases). Trimming took off 7 bases at V and 4 bases at J, with 13 bases between the two ends. CDR1 MDHEN and CDR2 SYDVKM come from the germline V gene. The CDR3 extends over 13 amino acids. In nucleotides, the CDR3 is TGTGCCAGCACGCAGGGTCAGACCTATGGCTACACCTTC. It codes for CASTQGQTYGYTF.

The chain uses TRBV27 and TRBJ2-7; D gene ambiguous. The CDR3 consists of 13 residues. Trimming removed 3 bases from V and 2 bases from J, with 8 bases in between. Germline V lookup: CDR1 MNHEY, CDR2 SMNVEV (reference sequence). CDR3 protein: CASSFIETYEQYF. The CDR3 DNA reads as TGTGCCAGCAGTTTTATAGAGACCTACGAGCAGTACTTC.

This chain connects TRBV7-2 to TRBJ1-1, with D hard to call. V lost 4 bases and J 2 bases, leaving 14 bases between the germline ends. Germline V gives CDR1 SGHTA, CDR2 FQGNSA. The CDR3 runs 15 residues. The CDR3 here is CASSSLGGLNTEAFF. CDR3 nucleotide sequence: TGTGCCAGCAGCTCCCTTGGAGGGCTAAACACTGAAGCTTTCTTT. Together with reference TRBV7-2 and TRBJ1-1, the CDR3 gives the full variable domain: GAGVSQSPSNKVTEKGKDVELRCDPISGHTALYWYRQSLGQGLEFLIYFQGNSAPDKSGLPSDRFSAERTGGSVSTLTIQRTQQEDSAVYLCASSSLGGLNTEAFFGQGTRLTVV.

The chain carries TRBV5-1 and TRBJ2-3, with 7 bases matching TRBD1. The V gene end was trimmed by 6 bases and the J gene end by 3 bases; junction bases not matched to a gene: 10. Looked up from germline, CDR1 is SGHRS and CDR2 is YFSETQ. CDR3 length: 15 amino acids. Written as DNA, the CDR3 is TGCGCCAGCACACGACAATCACAGGGGACAGATACGCAGTATTTT. Its translation: CASTRQSQGTDTQYF.